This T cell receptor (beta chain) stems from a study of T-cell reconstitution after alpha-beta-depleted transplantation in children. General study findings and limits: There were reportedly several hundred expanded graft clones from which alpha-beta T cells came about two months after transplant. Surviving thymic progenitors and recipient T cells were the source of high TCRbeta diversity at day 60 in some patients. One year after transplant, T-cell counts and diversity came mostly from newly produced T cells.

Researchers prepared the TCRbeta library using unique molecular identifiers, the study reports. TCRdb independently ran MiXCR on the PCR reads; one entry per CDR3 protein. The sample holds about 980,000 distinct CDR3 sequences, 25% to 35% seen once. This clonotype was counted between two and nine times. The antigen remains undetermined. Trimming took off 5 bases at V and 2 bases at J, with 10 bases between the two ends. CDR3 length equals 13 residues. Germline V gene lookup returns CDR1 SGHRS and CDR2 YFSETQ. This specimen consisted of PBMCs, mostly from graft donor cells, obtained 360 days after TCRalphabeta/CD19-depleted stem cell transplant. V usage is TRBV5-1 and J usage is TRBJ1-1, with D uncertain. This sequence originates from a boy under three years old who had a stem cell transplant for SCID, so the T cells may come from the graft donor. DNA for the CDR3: TGCGCCAGCAGGGGCAGGATAAACACTGAAGCTTTCTTT. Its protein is CASRGRINTEAFF.